This T cell receptor (beta chain) was identified in a study of vaccination and CD4 T cells after COVID-19. The overall study: Of the convalescent patients, who were SARS-CoV-2 positive by nasal swab PCR, fewer than 10 had mild and one severe disease. A median of roughly 97 days (range 35 to 161) separated diagnosis from post-COVID sampling.

The study's findings and limits: 304 of 307 vaccine-specific clones from convalescent patients were spike mono-reactive.

Described time point: late sampling 161 to 241 days after vaccination in a few convalescent patients. CDR1 is SGHTA and CDR2 is FQGNSA in the germline V gene. The CDR3 has 15 residues. V lost 6 bases and J 1 base, leaving 14 bases between the germline ends. In this sample, this clonotype turned up a few times. Its antigen is unknown. TCRdb re-called the PCR reads through MiXCR, storing one row per CDR3 protein. There are around 26,000 distinct CDR3 sequences in the sample; 51% occur only once, and less than 6.5% lies in the top ten. This clonotype originated in a human donor who had recovered from COVID-19. The material was CD4+ T cells from blood, obtained about 7 months after SARS-CoV-2 vaccination. The chain is built from TRBV7-2 and TRBJ2-3, with D perhaps TRBD2 (5 bases). The CDR3 is CASRQPGSGTDTQYF. The CDR3 nucleotides are TGTGCCAGCAGGCAGCCGGGGTCCGGCACAGATACGCAGTATTTT.